This is a list of T cell receptor beta chains from one sample in a study of Graves' ophthalmopathy and Graves' hyperthyroidism. A single record per CDR3 protein comes from TCRdb applying MiXCR to the multiplex PCR reads. The sample contains about 700,000 distinct CDR3 sequences, just over 40% of which appear only once. The sample taken for sequencing was peripheral blood. The receptor set was obtained from an adult man with Graves' ophthalmopathy. Each CDR3 is given with its conserved first and last residue. D genes are given only for firm matches. Part of the rows lack a size; the others show once, few, many or a class for expanded clones.

cdr3_nt cdr3_aa j_call d_call clone_size v_call
TGTGCCAGTAGTATGGAGGGATTGCAGCCCCAGCATTTT CASSMEGLQPQHF TRBJ1-5 NA many TRBV19
TGTGCCAGTAGTATAGGGGGCGTTGGATCACCCCTCCACTTT CASSIGGVGSPLHF TRBJ1-6 NA NA TRBV19
TGTGCCAGCAGTGAGACCGGGGGCTTGGGTGAAAAACTGTTTTTT CASSETGGLGEKLFF TRBJ1-4 NA NA TRBV25-1
TGTGCCATCAGTGCGGCGCGGGGGCCTAACGGGGAGCTGTTTTTT CAISAARGPNGELFF TRBJ2-2 NA once TRBV10-3
TGTGCCAGCAGAAGCTGGACAGCCAATCAGCCCCAGCATTTT CASRSWTANQPQHF TRBJ1-5 NA NA TRBV10-3
TGCGCCAGCAGCACAGAACCGGGACAAAACACTGAAGCTTTCTTT CASSTEPGQNTEAFF TRBJ1-1 NA many TRBV5-1
TGTGCCAGCGGGGGCCAGGGGGCTACAGGCTACACCTTC CASGGQGATGYTF TRBJ1-2 TRBD1 many TRBV6-1
TGTGCCAGTACCAAAGTTGGACGGGGCAATCAGCCCCAGCATTTT CASTKVGRGNQPQHF TRBJ1-5 NA few TRBV19
TGCAGTGCGCGCGGACAACTGCTGAACACTGAAGCTTTCTTT CSARGQLLNTEAFF TRBJ1-1 NA NA TRBV20-1
TGCAGTGCTAGACGTTATGTACAGGGTATCCAAGAGACCCAGTACTTC CSARRYVQGIQETQYF TRBJ2-5 NA NA TRBV20-1
TGTGCCAGCAGCTTCAGGGGGCAGACTGAAGCTTTC CASSFRGQTEAF TRBJ2-6 TRBD1 NA TRBV11-3
TGTGCCTGGAGTCAGGAAAACGAGCAGTACTTC CAWSQENEQYF TRBJ2-7 NA NA TRBV25-1
TGTGCCAGCAGTTACGGGAAAATGGTTGGGACAGCGGAGACCCAGTACTTC CASSYGKMVGTAETQYF TRBJ2-5 TRBD1 NA TRBV10-3
TGTGCCACCATCACATTGGGGGGGCGCCGGGATCAGCCCCAGCATTTT CATITLGGRRDQPQHF TRBJ1-5 NA many TRBV24-1
TGTGCCAGCAGCTCGGCGGACACAGGGGGGTGGGAGACCCAGTACTTC CASSSADTGGWETQYF TRBJ2-5 TRBD1 NA TRBV11-1
TGTGCCAGCAGTTACTCTAGCGGGGTCTACGAGCAGTACTTC CASSYSSGVYEQYF TRBJ2-7 TRBD2 NA TRBV10-3
TGTGCCAGCAAGGGGGACGGCAACTATGGCTACACCTTC CASKGDGNYGYTF TRBJ1-2 NA many TRBV12-3/TRBV12-4
TGTGCCAGCTTAGGGACACCCGGGGAGCTGTTTTTT CASLGTPGELFF TRBJ2-2 NA NA TRBV2
TGCAGCGTTGCGGGTAGCGGGGGGGGGAACACCGGGGAGCTGTTTTTT CSVAGSGGGNTGELFF TRBJ2-2 TRBD2 many TRBV29-1
TGTGCCAGCGGATGGACAGGCGGGTACTACGAGCAGTACTTC CASGWTGGYYEQYF TRBJ2-7 TRBD1 few TRBV12-3/TRBV12-4
TGCGCCAGCAGCTCGACGGGACCTCTGAACACCGGGGAGCTGTTTTTT CASSSTGPLNTGELFF TRBJ2-2 NA NA TRBV5-1
TGTGCCATCAGTAAACGACAGGGTGACGTCCTGACTTTC CAISKRQGDVLTF TRBJ2-6 TRBD1 NA TRBV10-3
TGCAGTGCTAGAGGGGGTCGGGGCTACACCTTC CSARGGRGYTF TRBJ1-2 NA many TRBV20-1
TGTGCCAGCAGTCAAATCGGGGGCCTCTATGGCTACACCTTC CASSQIGGLYGYTF TRBJ1-2 NA few TRBV9
TGTGCCAGCAGTGAACAGGGATTCGATAATAATACACCCCTCCACTTT CASSEQGFDNNTPLHF TRBJ1-6 NA NA TRBV6-1
TGTGCCAGCTCACCACGGGTCGACAAGGAAGCTTTCTTT CASSPRVDKEAFF TRBJ1-1 NA NA TRBV14
TGCGCCAGCAGTGAGTCGACTAGGGACTGGGACCAGTACTTC CASSESTRDWDQYF TRBJ2-5 NA many TRBV10-2
TGTGCCAGCAGCGCGGGACCTAACTACGAGCAGTACTTC CASSAGPNYEQYF TRBJ2-7 NA NA TRBV7-9
TGTGCCTGGAGCCCCGGGACTCTCGAGCAGTACTTC CAWSPGTLEQYF TRBJ2-7 NA NA TRBV7-9
TGTGCCAGCAGCTTAGGCGCGGGACAGGGAAGTGTCTACGAGCAGTACTTC CASSLGAGQGSVYEQYF TRBJ2-7 TRBD1 many TRBV7-2
TGCGCCAGCAGCCAAGACTCCGGACAGGGAAACGAGCAGTACTTC CASSQDSGQGNEQYF TRBJ2-7 TRBD1 few TRBV4-3